The present TCR beta chain was sequenced within a study of CD8 T cells in seronegative destructive rheumatoid arthritis (TCRdb year 2020). Background on the whole study: At the time of sampling, biological drugs were being given to seven out of the eight CND-RA patients. Peripheral CD8+ TCRbeta repertoires of CCP-negative destructive rheumatoid arthritis (CND-RA) patients were compared with newly diagnosed seropositive RA, seronegative RA and healthy controls. The seropositive RA, seronegative RA and healthy control comparison cohorts were obtained from an earlier published TCRbeta dataset rather than being newly sequenced.

Results and caveats for the whole study, not just this receptor: The small size of the CND-RA cohort was acknowledged as a limitation of the study. Across the roughly 120,000 clonotypes tested, no public clonotype enrichment remained significant after Benjamini-Hochberg correction. CND-RA patients appeared to carry a distinct set of enriched public clonotypes, which the authors read as support for a separate disease subset. Because no diagnostic samples were available, the TCR repertoire differences may partly reflect poor disease control over the years rather than being present at onset. Compared with controls and other RA subtypes, CND-RA repertoires contained more CMV-reactive and fewer influenza A-reactive CD8+ TCRbeta sequences. Once age was adjusted for, the CD8+ TCRbeta repertoires of CND-RA patients appeared less diverse and more clonal than the repertoires of other RA subtypes.

About this clone: Its antigen is unknown. No much larger clone exists at a distance of one base, and base qualities are not known.

The CND-RA patients tested negative on the clinical CCP2 antibody test, and joint destruction in these patients kept progressing despite active therapy. Every CND-RA patient had failed conventional anti-rheumatic therapy and showed typical joint destruction in the wrists and ankles. CND-RA patients were sampled not at diagnosis but after long disease histories, which in several cases spanned decades. About 50 millilitres of EDTA-anticoagulated peripheral blood were drawn from each patient. Density gradient separation with Ficoll-Paque PLUS was used to isolate peripheral blood mononuclear cells. AutoMACS magnetic bead positive selection was used to isolate CD8+ cells from fresh or cryopreserved PBMCs, and purity was verified by flow cytometry. Genomic DNA was extracted with Nucleospin Tissue or Tissue XS kits and quantified on a Qubit 2.0 fluorometer. Following the manufacturer's instructions, genomic DNA from CD8+ cells served as the input for TCRbeta sequencing. A genomics technology centre in Finland performed the TCRbeta sequencing with the immunoSEQ assay. As for the authors' bioinformatics: Clonotype tables from the immunoSEQ preprocessing pipeline were converted to VDJtools format, and non-productive clonotypes were removed. Samples below 10,000 reads were excluded and the rest subsampled to 10,000 reads; most of the eight CND-RA samples passed. Shannon-Wiener, Simpson and clonality indices were calculated with the VDJtools CalcDiversityStats function on data subsampled to 10,000 reads. Non-singleton TCRbeta clonotypes were hard-matched, with no mismatches allowed, against VDJdb to infer antigen specificity. Clusters with potentially shared antigen targets were formed by grouping CDR3 sequences that differed by one amino acid (Hamming distance 1). After each group was resampled to six samples, one-sided Fisher's exact tests checked public clonotypes for group enrichment, with the whole procedure repeated ten times. Imported from immuneACCESS, the table was reduced by TCRdb to in-frame sequences with V and J called. These copies leave out some clones; in studies compared against another copy, an unresolved V gene accounts for under half, and the cause of the remainder is not known. Clone size and V and J calls were adopted from that table, with D and trimming inferred from the DNA. This sample has over 4,000 clones in its table, and about 72% of those were observed once. The biggest ten clones account for around a third of the sample.

The clonotype was recovered from a woman between 45 and 75 years old with seronegative destructive rheumatoid arthritis. Material for sequencing was CD8+ T cells from blood.

The nucleotide sequence reads as follows: TGTGCCAGCAGCTGGACTACTACCTACGAGCAGTACTTC. Translation gives CASSWTTTYEQYF. This chain is built from TRBV7-9 and TRBJ2-7, with TRBD2 tentatively as D gene (6 bases match). The CDR3, cysteine through phenylalanine, is 13 amino acids long. Only the CDR3 DNA stays, 39 bases, in frame from base 1. Per the germline V gene (reference sequence), SEHNR is the CDR1 and FQNEAQ is the CDR2. Between the V and J ends, shortened by 4 bases and 2 bases respectively, the junction contains 9 bases.